A selection of T cell receptor beta chains follows, all from one sample in a study of T cells after somatic rescue of genetic block. Clones were read by immunoSEQ multiplex PCR, and TCRdb kept only the in-frame ones, dropping some. This table has 100,000 to 120,000 clones, 85% to 95% appearing once. Sequencing input: peripheral blood mononuclear cells (PBMCs). The source is a woman aged 18-30 years. Both conserved end residues are part of each CDR3. The D gene is left open where the match is weak. Size tells how often a clone was seen (once, few, many) or the class of an expanded clone, and some rows leave it out.

>TRBJ1-5|-|TRBV18|-
TGTGCCACGTCGACCTATCGGGACAATCAGCCCCAGCATTTT
CATSTYRDNQPQHF
>TRBJ2-5|TRBD2|TRBV15|-
TGTGCCACCAGCATAAGACTAGCGGGGCGGGAGACCCAGTACTTC
CATSIRLAGRETQYF
>TRBJ1-2|-|TRBV11-3|-
TGTGCCAGCAGCCCGCGGGGAGGGCTAAATGGCTACACCTTC
CASSPRGGLNGYTF
>TRBJ2-1|-|TRBV6-1|-
TGTGCCAGCAGTGAAGTATTACAGGGAGGGCGCAATGAGCAGTTCTTC
CASSEVLQGGRNEQFF
>TRBJ2-7|-|TRBV6-7|-
TGTGCCAGCAGTTCGGGCACTTGGAGTTCCTACGAGCAGTACTTC
CASSSGTWSSYEQYF
>TRBJ1-6|-|TRBV28|-
TGTGCCAGCAGTTTATGGCAGGGCCGTTCACCCCTCCACTTT
CASSLWQGRSPLHF
>TRBJ1-3|TRBD1|TRBV7-8|-
TGTGCCAGCAGCTTACGGACAGGGAGAACTGGAAACACCATATATTTT
CASSLRTGRTGNTIYF
>TRBJ1-2|-|TRBV6-1|-
TGTGCGACCGATTTTTACTATGGCTACACCTTC
CATDFYYGYTF
>TRBJ2-5|-|TRBV6-6|-
TGTGCCAGCAGTTACTCTTCGGGGCCTCAAGAGACCCAGTACTTC
CASSYSSGPQETQYF
>TRBJ2-7|TRBD2|TRBV19|-
TGTGCCAGTAGTATCAAGCGGGGGGTCTACGAGCAGTACTTC
CASSIKRGVYEQYF
>TRBJ1-2|-|TRBV4-1|-
TGCGCCAGCAGCCAAGAAGGGTCGGAGAACTATGGCTACACCTTC
CASSQEGSENYGYTF
>TRBJ2-5|-|TRBV9|-
TGTGCCAGCAGCGTAGGCCTCCAAGAGACCCAGTACTTC
CASSVGLQETQYF
>TRBJ2-1|TRBD2|TRBV30|-
TGTGCCTGGAGTGTCGGGGGGAGCTCCTACAATGAGCAGTTCTTC
CAWSVGGSSYNEQFF
>TRBJ2-3|TRBD2|TRBV6-4|-
TGTGCCAGCAGTGACACTAGCGGGGGCACAGATACGCAGTATTTT
CASSDTSGGTDTQYF
>TRBJ1-6|-|TRBV11-2|-
TGTGCCAGCAGCCCCAGGACAGACTCCTATAATTCACCCCTCCACTTT
CASSPRTDSYNSPLHF
>TRBJ1-2|-|TRBV30|-
TGTGCCTGGGAAAGCACCGGGACCTCGGGGGGCTACACCTTC
CAWESTGTSGGYTF
>TRBJ1-5|-|TRBV30|-
TGTGCCTGGAGGGTCGCGGGGGGGGGTAATCAGCCCCAGCATTTT
CAWRVAGGGNQPQHF
>TRBJ2-7|TRBD2|TRBV11-2|-
TGTGCCAGCAGCTTAGAACTAGCGGCGCAGTACTTC
CASSLELAAQYF
>TRBJ2-3|TRBD2|TRBV6-1|-
TGTGCCAGCAGTGCTCAGCGGGACCGCACAGATACGCAGTATTTT
CASSAQRDRTDTQYF
>TRBJ2-2|TRBD2|TRBV18|-
TGTGCCAGCTCACCACAACCGGGGGGGAACACCGGGGAGCTGTTTTTT
CASSPQPGGNTGELFF
>TRBJ2-7|-|TRBV13|-
TGTGCCAGCAGCTTAGGTGGGGACTCCTACGAGCAGTACTTC
CASSLGGDSYEQYF
>TRBJ2-2|TRBD1|TRBV19|-
TGTGCCAGTAAAATATCGGGGACAGGGGACGTTATAACCGGGGAGCTGTTTTTT
CASKISGTGDVITGELFF
>TRBJ1-1|-|TRBV28|-
TGTGCCAGCAGTTTATGGGGGACGGTGAACACTGAAGCTTTCTTT
CASSLWGTVNTEAFF
>TRBJ1-5|-|TRBV28|once
TGTGCCAGCAGGGTAAGGGACAATAGCAATCAGCCCCAGCATTTT
CASRVRDNSNQPQHF
>TRBJ2-5|TRBD2|TRBV9|-
TGTGCCAGCAGCGTCCTGGGGGGGTTCCAAGAGACCCAGTACTTC
CASSVLGGFQETQYF
>TRBJ2-2|TRBD1|TRBV19|-
TGTGCCAGCACATTACAGGGGGCTAACACCGGGGAGCTGTTTTTT
CASTLQGANTGELFF
>TRBJ2-7|-|TRBV7-2|-
TGTGCCAGCAGCCCTCCGGGACGCTACTCCTACGAGCAGTACTTC
CASSPPGRYSYEQYF
>TRBJ1-1|-|TRBV5-1|-
TGCGCCAGCAGCTTGGATATTCCGAACACTGAAGCTTTCTTT
CASSLDIPNTEAFF
>TRBJ1-1|TRBD1|TRBV18|-
TGTGCCAGCTCACCGCTGACAGGGGGGTATACAAGCACTGAAGCTTTCTTT
CASSPLTGGYTSTEAFF
>TRBJ2-3|TRBD1|TRBV19|-
TGTGCCAGTAGACAGGGGGTCACAGATACGCAGTATTTT
CASRQGVTDTQYF
>TRBJ2-1|TRBD2|TRBV7-3|-
TGTGCCAGCAGCTTAAGCGGGGGGGACAATGAGCAGTTCTTC
CASSLSGGDNEQFF
>TRBJ1-4|TRBD1|TRBV5-6|once
TGTGCCAGCAGCAGACAGGGAGGAAATGAAAAACTGTTTTTT
CASSRQGGNEKLFF
>TRBJ2-7|-|TRBV6-5|-
TGTGCCAGCAGTGGACAATACGAGCAGTACTTC
CASSGQYEQYF
>TRBJ1-5|-|TRBV4-3|-
TGCGCCAGCAGCCAAGACAGGGTGGGGGATCAGCCCCAGCATTTT
CASSQDRVGDQPQHF
>TRBJ1-2|-|TRBV6-6|-
TGTGCCAGCACCTTTGGGACTCAGGGTGGCTACACCTTC
CASTFGTQGGYTF
>TRBJ1-4|-|TRBV6-1|-
TGTGCCAGCAGCAGGGATCCTAATGAAAAACTGTTTTTT
CASSRDPNEKLFF
>TRBJ2-7|-|TRBV10-3|-
TGTGCTTCAGCGGACAGACCGTACGAGCAGTACTTC
CASADRPYEQYF
>TRBJ1-1|-|TRBV7-3|once
TGTGCCAGCAGCCATGACTCGGGCACTGAAGCTTTCTTT
CASSHDSGTEAFF
>TRBJ1-3|-|TRBV11-2|-
TGTGCCAGCAGCCGCGGACGGGGGGGCTCTGGAAACACCATATATTTT
CASSRGRGGSGNTIYF
>TRBJ1-5|-|TRBV19|-
TGTGCCAGTAGTATGAGAAATCAGCCCCAGCATTTT
CASSMRNQPQHF
>TRBJ2-1|TRBD1|TRBV18|-
TGTGCCAGCTCACCGTCCCGGGACAGGGGAAATGAGCAGTTCTTC
CASSPSRDRGNEQFF
>TRBJ1-2|TRBD1|TRBV5-1|-
TGCGCCAGCAGCGCCGGGACAGGGGGAGGCTACACCTTC
CASSAGTGGGYTF
>TRBJ1-3|-|TRBV11-2|-
TGTGCCAGCAGCTTTGAGGGGATTGGAAACACCATATATTTT
CASSFEGIGNTIYF
>TRBJ2-7|TRBD2|TRBV11-3|-
TGTGCCAGCAGCTTATTAGCGGGGGGGCCGATCATCTACGAGCAGTACTTC
CASSLLAGGPIIYEQYF
>TRBJ2-7|-|TRBV6-5|-
TGTGCCAGCAGGAGGAACATGGGGGATTCCTACGAGCAGTACTTC
CASRRNMGDSYEQYF
>TRBJ1-4|-|TRBV19|-
TGTGCCAGTAGTATTGGAGGGCAGAATAATGAAAAACTGTTTTTT
CASSIGGQNNEKLFF
>TRBJ1-4|TRBD1|TRBV7-7|-
TGTGCCAGCAGCGCCGGGACAGGGGGCGGCGAAAAACTGTTTTTT
CASSAGTGGGEKLFF
>TRBJ2-7|TRBD2|TRBV6-5|-
TGTGCCAGCAGTTACTCGAGTAGCGGGGGGACCGAGCAGTACTTC
CASSYSSSGGTEQYF
>TRBJ1-1|-|TRBV5-5|-
TGTGCCAGCAGCTTTCCCTGGAACACTGAAGCTTTCTTT
CASSFPWNTEAFF
>TRBJ2-3|-|TRBV27|once
TGTGCCAGCAGTCCATCAGTATGGGACGGACGGGCTTACACAGATACGCAGTATTTT
CASSPSVWDGRAYTDTQYF
>TRBJ1-4|-|TRBV7-9|-
TGTGCCAGCAGCTTCCTAGGCAGCCTTAATGAAAAACTGTTTTTT
CASSFLGSLNEKLFF